This T cell receptor beta chain stems from a study of neurological immune-mediated disorders. This clonotype showed up many times. One entry per CDR3 protein, called by TCRdb with MiXCR from the 5' RACE reads. The table lists roughly 25,000 distinct CDR3 sequences, 6.7% of them singletons. This receptor was taken from a woman in her 40s in good health. The sample taken for sequencing was PBMCs.

Here the CDR3 DNA reads TGTGCCAGCAGCGTAGAAGGGCTAGCGGGAGCCACGCAGTATTTT. Translating it yields CASSVEGLAGATQYF. The genes are TRBV9 and TRBJ2-3, with 10 bases that match TRBD2. The J segment lost 9 bases and the V segment lost 0 bases, leaving 7 bases of the junction unmatched. The CDR3 has 15 amino acids. CDR1 and CDR2 from the germline V gene are SGDLS and YYNGEE.